The clone carrying this T cell receptor (beta chain) was detected many times. The antigen remains unidentified. Amplification of TCR beta CDR3 regions used RNA as the template. Initially, a first-round RT-PCR of the TCR CDR3 employed the HTBI primer set. In TCRdb, the multiplex PCR reads were re-called with MiXCR into one record per CDR3 protein. The sample yields around 600,000 distinct CDR3 sequences, 15% to 19% seen once. These data are taken from a study of T cells in Graves' hyperthyroidism and ophthalmopathy. Study-level results: Ophthalmopathy was predicted by the model a median of approximately 6.6 months ahead of onset. In blood, most of the thyroid clonotypes expanded above 0.001 were also present.

Looked up from germline, CDR1 is MNHNS and CDR2 is SASEGT. CDR3 length: 13 residues. V was shortened by 6 bases and J by 6 bases, with 15 bases between the two germline ends. Reasons for excluding patients were uncontrolled infection, other autoimmune disease, pregnancy or lactation. Thyroid ultrasound and orbital computed tomography, with clinical symptoms and serum thyroxine and TRAb, informed diagnoses. Material for sequencing was blood. The chain couples TRBV6-1 to TRBJ2-7, with D perhaps matching TRBD1 or TRBD2 (6 bases each). The receptor's source is a woman in her 30s with Graves' hyperthyroidism. CDR3 bases: TGTGCCAGCAGCGAGGGGGAGGCAAGCGAGCAGTACTTC. It translates to CASSEGEASEQYF.